The table lists the clone carrying this T cell receptor (beta chain) with many counts. The antigen is undetermined. These data are taken from a study of neurological immune-mediated disorders. TCRdb reprocessed the 5' RACE reads via MiXCR and lists one record per CDR3 protein. In the table there are about 38,000 distinct CDR3 sequences, about 7% of which are singletons. For the sorted libraries, roughly 1.1 million CD4+ or CD8+ T cells were used. Whole-study findings and limits: HTLV-1-associated myelopathy had the most TCR clonal expansion, whereas multiple sclerosis had the least (lower than in healthy controls).

CDR1 and CDR2 from the germline V gene are SGHTA and FQGNSA. The CDR3 totals 13 residues. The V end was cut by 1 base, the J end by 3 bases, with 5 bases between. The rearrangement links TRBV7-2 to TRBJ2-3, with D hard to call. The origin of this receptor is a man aged 45-60 years in good health. Source material: CD4+ T cells from blood. Here the CDR3 reads CASSLVWTDTQYF. The DNA of the CDR3 is TGTGCCAGCAGCTTAGTTTGGACAGATACGCAGTATTTT.